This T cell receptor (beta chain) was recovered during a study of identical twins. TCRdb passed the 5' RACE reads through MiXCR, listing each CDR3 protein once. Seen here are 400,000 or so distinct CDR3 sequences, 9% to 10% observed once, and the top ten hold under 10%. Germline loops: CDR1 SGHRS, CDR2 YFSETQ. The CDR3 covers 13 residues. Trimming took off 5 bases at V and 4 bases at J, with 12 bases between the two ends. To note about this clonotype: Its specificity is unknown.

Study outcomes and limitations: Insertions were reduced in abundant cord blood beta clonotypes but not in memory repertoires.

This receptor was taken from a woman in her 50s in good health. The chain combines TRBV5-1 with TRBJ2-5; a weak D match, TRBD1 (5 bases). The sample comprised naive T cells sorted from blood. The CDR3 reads CASRPGSAETQYF. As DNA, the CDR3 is TGCGCCAGCAGGCCAGGGTCGGCAGAGACCCAGTACTTC.